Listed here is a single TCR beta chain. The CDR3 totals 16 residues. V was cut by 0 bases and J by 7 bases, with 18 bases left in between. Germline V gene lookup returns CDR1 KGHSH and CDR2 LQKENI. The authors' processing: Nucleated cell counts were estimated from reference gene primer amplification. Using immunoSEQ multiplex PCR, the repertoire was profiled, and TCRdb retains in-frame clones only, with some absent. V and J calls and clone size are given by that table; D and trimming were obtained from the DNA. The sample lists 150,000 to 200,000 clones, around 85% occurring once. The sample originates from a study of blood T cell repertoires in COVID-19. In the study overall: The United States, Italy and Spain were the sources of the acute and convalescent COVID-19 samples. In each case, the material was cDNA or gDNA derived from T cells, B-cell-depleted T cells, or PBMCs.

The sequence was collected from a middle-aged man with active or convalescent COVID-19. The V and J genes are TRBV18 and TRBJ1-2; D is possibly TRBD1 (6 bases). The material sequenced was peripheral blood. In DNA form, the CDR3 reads TGTGCCAGCTCACCACCGACAGGCGGCGGGGGTAGTGGCTACACCTTC. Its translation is CASSPPTGGGGSGYTF.